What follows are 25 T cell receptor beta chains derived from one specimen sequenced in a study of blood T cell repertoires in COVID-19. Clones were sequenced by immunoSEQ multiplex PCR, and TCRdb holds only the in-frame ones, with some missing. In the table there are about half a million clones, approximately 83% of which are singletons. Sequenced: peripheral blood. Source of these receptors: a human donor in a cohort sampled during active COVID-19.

The CDR3 protein is CAISESRGVPSGANVLTF. CDR3 nucleotide sequence: TGTGCCATCAGTGAGTCCAGGGGGGTCCCCTCTGGGGCCAACGTCCTGACTTTC. J is TRBJ2-6 and V is TRBV10-3; weak D call: TRBD1 (7 bases). V lost 0 bases and J 0 bases, leaving 12 bases between the germline ends. The V gene's germline CDR1 is ENHRY and CDR2 SYGVKD. This CDR3 spans 18 amino acids.

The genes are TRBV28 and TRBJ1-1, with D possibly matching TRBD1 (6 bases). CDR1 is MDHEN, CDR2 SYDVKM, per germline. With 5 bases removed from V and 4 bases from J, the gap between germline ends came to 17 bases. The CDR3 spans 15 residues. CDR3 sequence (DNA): TGTGCCAGCAGTCCGTTAGGGACAAAGGGCACTGAAGCTTTCTTT. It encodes CASSPLGTKGTEAFF.

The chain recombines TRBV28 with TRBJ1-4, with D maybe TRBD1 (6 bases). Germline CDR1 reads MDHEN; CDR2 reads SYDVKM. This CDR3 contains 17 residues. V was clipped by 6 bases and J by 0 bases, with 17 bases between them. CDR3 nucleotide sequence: TGTGCCAGCAGACTACCGGGACAACCCACAACTAATGAAAAACTGTTTTTT. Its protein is CASRLPGQPTTNEKLFF.

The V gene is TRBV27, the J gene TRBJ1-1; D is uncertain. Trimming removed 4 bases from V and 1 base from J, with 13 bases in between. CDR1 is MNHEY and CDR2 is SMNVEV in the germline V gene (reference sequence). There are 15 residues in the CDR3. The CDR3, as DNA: TGTGCCAGCAGTTCGAGAGGGTATAGGAACACTGAAGCTTTCTTT. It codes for CASSSRGYRNTEAFF.

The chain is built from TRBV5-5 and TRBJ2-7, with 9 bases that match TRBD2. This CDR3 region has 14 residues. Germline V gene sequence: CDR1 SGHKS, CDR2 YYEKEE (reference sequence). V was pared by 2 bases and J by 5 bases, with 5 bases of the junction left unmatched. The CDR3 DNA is TGTGCCAGCAGCTTAAGTAGCGGGAGCGACGAGCAGTACTTC. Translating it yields CASSLSSGSDEQYF.

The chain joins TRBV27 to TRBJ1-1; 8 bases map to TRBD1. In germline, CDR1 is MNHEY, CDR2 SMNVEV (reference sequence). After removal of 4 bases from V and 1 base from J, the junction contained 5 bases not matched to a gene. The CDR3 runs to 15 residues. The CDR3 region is CASSSSGTGNTEAFF. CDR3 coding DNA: TGTGCCAGCAGTTCGTCCGGGACAGGGAACACTGAAGCTTTCTTT.

The CDR3 nucleotides read TGTGCCAGCAGTTTAGTCGGACAGGGGGACTCTAACTATGGCTACACCTTC. Translating gives CASSLVGQGDSNYGYTF. The chain uses TRBV28 and TRBJ1-2, with 10 positions matching TRBD1. The length of the CDR3 is 17 residues. Germline values: CDR1 MDHEN, CDR2 SYDVKM. V lost 2 bases, J lost 0 bases, and 6 bases stayed unmatched.

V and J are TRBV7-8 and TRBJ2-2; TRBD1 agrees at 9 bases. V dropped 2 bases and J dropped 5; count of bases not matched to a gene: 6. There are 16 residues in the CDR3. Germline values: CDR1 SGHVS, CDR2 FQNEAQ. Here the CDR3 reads CASSLRGQGGTGELFF. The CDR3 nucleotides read TGTGCCAGCAGCTTACGGGGACAGGGAGGAACCGGGGAGCTGTTTTTT.

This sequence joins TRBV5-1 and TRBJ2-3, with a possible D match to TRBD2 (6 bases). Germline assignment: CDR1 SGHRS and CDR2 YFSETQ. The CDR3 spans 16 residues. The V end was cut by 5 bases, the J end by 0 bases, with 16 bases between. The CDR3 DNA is TGCGCCAGCAGACTGAGGGGCCTAGCGAGCACAGATACGCAGTATTTT. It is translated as CASRLRGLASTDTQYF.

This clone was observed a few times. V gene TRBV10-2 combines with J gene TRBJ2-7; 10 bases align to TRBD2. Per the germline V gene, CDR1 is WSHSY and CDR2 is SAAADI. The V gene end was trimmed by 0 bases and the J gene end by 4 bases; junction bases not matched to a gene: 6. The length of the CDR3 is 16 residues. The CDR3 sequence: CASSESPGLALYEQYF. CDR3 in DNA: TGCGCCAGCAGTGAGTCCCCGGGACTAGCGCTGTACGAGCAGTACTTC.

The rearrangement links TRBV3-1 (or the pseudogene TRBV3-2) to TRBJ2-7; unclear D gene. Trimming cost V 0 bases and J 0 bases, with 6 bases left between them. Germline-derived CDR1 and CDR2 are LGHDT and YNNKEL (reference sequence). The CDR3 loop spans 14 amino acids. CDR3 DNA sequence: TGTGCCAGCAGCCAAGACCCCCTCTCCTACGAGCAGTACTTC. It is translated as CASSQDPLSYEQYF.

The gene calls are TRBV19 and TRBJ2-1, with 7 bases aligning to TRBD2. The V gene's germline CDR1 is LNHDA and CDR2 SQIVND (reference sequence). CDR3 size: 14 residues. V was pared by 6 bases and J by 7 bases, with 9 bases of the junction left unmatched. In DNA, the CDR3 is TGTGCCAGTAGAGGTCGAATCGGGGGGAATGAGCAGTTCTTC. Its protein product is CASRGRIGGNEQFF. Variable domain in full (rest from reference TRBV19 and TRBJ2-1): DGGITQSPKYLFRKEGQNVTLSCEQNLNHDAMYWYRQDPGQGLRLIYYSQIVNDFQKGDIAEGYSVSREKKESFPLTVTSAQKNPTAFYLCASRGRIGGNEQFFGPGTRLTVL.

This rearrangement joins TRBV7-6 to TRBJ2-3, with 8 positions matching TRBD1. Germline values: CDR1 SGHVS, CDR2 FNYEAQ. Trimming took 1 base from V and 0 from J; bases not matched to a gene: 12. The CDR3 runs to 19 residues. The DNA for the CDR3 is TGTGCCAGCAGCTTAGGGACCGTATGGGACAGGAACAGCACAGATACGCAGTATTTT. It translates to CASSLGTVWDRNSTDTQYF. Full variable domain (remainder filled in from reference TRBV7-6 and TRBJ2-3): GAGVSQSPRYKVTKRGQDVALRCDPISGHVSLYWYRQALGQGPEFLTYFNYEAQQDKSGLPNDRFSAERPEGSISTLTIQRTEQRDSAMYRCASSLGTVWDRNSTDTQYFGPGTRLTVL.

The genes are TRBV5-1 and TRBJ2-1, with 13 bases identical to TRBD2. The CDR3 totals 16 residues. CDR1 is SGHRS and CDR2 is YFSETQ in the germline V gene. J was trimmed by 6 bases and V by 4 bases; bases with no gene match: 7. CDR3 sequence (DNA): TGCGCCAGCAGCGCCCTACTAGCGGGAGGGGGCAATGAGCAGTTCTTC. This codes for CASSALLAGGGNEQFF.

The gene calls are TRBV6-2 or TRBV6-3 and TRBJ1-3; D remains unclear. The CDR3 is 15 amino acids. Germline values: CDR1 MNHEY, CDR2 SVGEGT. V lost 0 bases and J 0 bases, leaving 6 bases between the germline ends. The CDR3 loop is CASSYSRHSGNTIYF. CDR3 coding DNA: TGTGCCAGCAGTTACTCCCGACACTCTGGAAACACCATATATTTT.

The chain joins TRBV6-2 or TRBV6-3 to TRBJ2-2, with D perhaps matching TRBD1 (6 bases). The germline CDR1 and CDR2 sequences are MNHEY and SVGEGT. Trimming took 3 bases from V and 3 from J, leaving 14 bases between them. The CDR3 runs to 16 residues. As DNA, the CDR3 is TGTGCCAGCAGTTATTTACAGGGTGGGGACACCGGGGAGCTGTTTTTT. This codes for CASSYLQGGDTGELFF.

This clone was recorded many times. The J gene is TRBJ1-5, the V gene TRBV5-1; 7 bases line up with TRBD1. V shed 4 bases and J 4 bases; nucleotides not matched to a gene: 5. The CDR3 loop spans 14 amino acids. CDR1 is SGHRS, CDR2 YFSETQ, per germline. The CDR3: CASSIGQENQPQHF. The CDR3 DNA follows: TGCGCCAGCAGCATAGGACAGGAAAATCAGCCCCAGCATTTT.

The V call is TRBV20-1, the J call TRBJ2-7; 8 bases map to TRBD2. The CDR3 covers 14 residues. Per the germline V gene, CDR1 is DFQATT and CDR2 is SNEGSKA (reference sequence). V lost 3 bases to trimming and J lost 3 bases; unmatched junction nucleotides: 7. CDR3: CSASKTSELYEQYF. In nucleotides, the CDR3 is TGCAGTGCTAGTAAGACTAGCGAACTCTACGAGCAGTACTTC.

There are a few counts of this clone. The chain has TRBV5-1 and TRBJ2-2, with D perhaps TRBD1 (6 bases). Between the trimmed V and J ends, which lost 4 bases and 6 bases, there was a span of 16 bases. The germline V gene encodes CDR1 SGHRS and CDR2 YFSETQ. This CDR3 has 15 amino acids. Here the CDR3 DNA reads TGCGCCAGCAGCCGAACAGGGCCTGACTCCGGGGAGCTGTTTTTT. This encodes CASSRTGPDSGELFF.

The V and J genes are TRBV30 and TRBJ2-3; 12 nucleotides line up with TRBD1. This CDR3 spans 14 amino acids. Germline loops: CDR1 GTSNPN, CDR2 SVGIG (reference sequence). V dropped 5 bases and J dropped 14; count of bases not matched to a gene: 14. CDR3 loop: CAWGKLPGQGAWYF. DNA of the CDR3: TGTGCCTGGGGAAAACTTCCGGGACAGGGGGCCTGGTATTTT.

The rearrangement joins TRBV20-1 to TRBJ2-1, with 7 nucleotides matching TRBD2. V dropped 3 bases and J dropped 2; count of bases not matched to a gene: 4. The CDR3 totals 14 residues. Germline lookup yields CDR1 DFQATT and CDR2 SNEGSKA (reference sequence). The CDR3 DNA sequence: TGCAGTGCTAGTCGGGAGGTAACCTACAATGAGCAGTTCTTC. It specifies CSASREVTYNEQFF.

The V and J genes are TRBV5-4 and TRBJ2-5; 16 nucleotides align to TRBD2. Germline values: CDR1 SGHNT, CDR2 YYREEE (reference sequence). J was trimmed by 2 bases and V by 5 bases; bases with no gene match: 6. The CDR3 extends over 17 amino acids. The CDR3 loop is CASREGLAGGAQETQYF. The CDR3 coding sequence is TGTGCCAGCAGGGAGGGACTAGCGGGAGGGGCGCAAGAGACCCAGTACTTC.

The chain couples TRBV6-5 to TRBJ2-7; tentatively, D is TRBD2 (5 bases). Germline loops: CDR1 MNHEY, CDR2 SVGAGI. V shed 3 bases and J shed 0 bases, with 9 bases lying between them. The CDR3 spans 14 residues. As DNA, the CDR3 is TGTGCCAGCAGTTATGCGGGTTACTCCTACGAGCAGTACTTC. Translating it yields CASSYAGYSYEQYF.

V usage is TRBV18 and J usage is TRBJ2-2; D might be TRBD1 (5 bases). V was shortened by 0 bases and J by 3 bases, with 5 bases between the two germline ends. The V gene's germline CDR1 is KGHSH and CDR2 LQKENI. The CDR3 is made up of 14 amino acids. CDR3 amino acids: CASSPPGDTGELFF. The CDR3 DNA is TGTGCCAGCTCACCACCAGGGGACACCGGGGAGCTGTTTTTT.

CDR3 sequence (DNA): TGTGCCAGCTCAGTACAGGACACTGAAGCTTTCTTT. This gives the protein CASSVQDTEAFF. The rearrangement uses TRBV18 and TRBJ1-1; possible D gene TRBD1, 5 bases. Trimming took off 5 bases at V and 3 bases at J, with 7 bases between the two ends. Germline V gene lookup returns CDR1 KGHSH and CDR2 LQKENI. The CDR3 is made up of 12 amino acids.